This entry describes one T cell receptor beta chain. Its recognized antigen is unknown. No much larger clonotype is one base removed from it; base qualities were not supplied. In total, just over 650 healthy bone marrow donors made up the cohort. Cohort members were all nominally healthy when sampled, although unrecorded immune exposures were likely present. The donor tested CMV seropositive and was one of the 289 seropositive cohort members. Every donor gave a peripheral blood sample, and the peripheral blood mononuclear cells from that sample were used for TCR beta sequencing. The Qiagen DNeasy Blood Extraction Kit was used to extract genomic DNA from the blood cell samples. From V the trimming removes 2 bases and from J it removes 11 bases, while the gene matches leave 6 bases of the junction unaccounted for. According to the germline V gene, CDR1 reads SGHTA and CDR2 reads FQGNSA. From the cysteine through the phenylalanine, the CDR3 covers 14 amino acids. The entry retains the CDR3 DNA only, 42 bases that are in frame from base 1.

This record belongs to a study of cytomegalovirus exposure and HLA in healthy donors (dated by TCRdb to about 2017). Turning to the overall study: In an earlier analysis of around 540 of the donors, 276 Gb of sequence data and 117 million unique TCR beta sequences from 150 million to 200 million T cells were reported. Genome-wide SNP genotypes for about 55% of the 666 donors were used in a later genetic analysis, which treated that subset as a discovery cohort. HLA typing covered class I and class II loci at four-digit resolution. Typing coverage differed by locus: A, B, C, DRB1 and DQB1 were typed in about 629-640 donors, DQA1 in around 500, DPA1 in some 570, and DPB1 in 400 to 490. Approximately 300 gigabases of sequencing data and 70 million to 85 million unique TCR sequences were included in an early release covering about 600 HLA-typed donors. Rather than using new phenotypic data, the later analysis identified candidate immune exposures from TCR beta sequences and from how often those sequences occurred across donors. To predict cytomegalovirus infection status, the study brought together high-throughput TCR immunosequencing, statistical association of individual TCRs with disease status, and machine learning. All discovery cohort repertoires had been generated using a single sequencing platform. Along with the approximately 700-subject first cohort, a separate validation cohort of 120 different subjects was used. A later analysis re-examined previously published TCR beta repertoires from about 700 donors and added high-resolution HLA genotyping to investigate patterns of TCR occurrence. Roughly 5 DR-DQ haplotypes were handled as single units for association and clustering because linkage in the cohort was strong. The T cell repertoires of 666 subjects were profiled by immunosequencing and related to cytomegalovirus serostatus. An earlier analysis of 587 of the donors used high-throughput TCR beta sequencing to judge whether each TCR beta V gene segment behaved as functional or pseudogenic. Of the approximately 400 genotyped donors, roughly 85% fell in the genetic ancestry cluster associated with self-reported Caucasian donors. Among about 360 genotyped donors of the cohort, an average of 235,054 unique TCR beta nucleotide sequences were sequenced per donor, roughly 20% of them non-productive. The study was designed to test whether signatures of past pathogen exposure could be identified by cataloging public T cell receptors. Alongside the repertoire data, information on donor age, sex, ethnicity and CMV serostatus was compiled. What the authors observed across the whole study: The 87-base-pair reads could not distinguish some IMGT-functional V segments, including TRBV6-2 and TRBV6-3, so those segments were excluded. The earlier analysis of some 540 of the donors excluded over 15 rarely observed V segments, including chromosome 9 orphons, because counts were too low. A group of highly shared sequence variants was considered likely to be a technical artifact of the sequencing pipeline. A further reported finding was that TCR beta sequences accurately predicted the HLA-A and HLA-B alleles for most subjects in the first cohort. According to a later analysis, TCR association rates differed among HLA loci, with DRB1 alleles showing the most associated TCRs and HLA-C alleles showing the fewest. While some public TCRs were present in many individuals, most TCR sequences turned up only very rarely across donors. The study gave a list of 150 to 200 TCR beta chains associated with cytomegalovirus. In a later analysis, several top co-occurrence clusters were reported to appear linked to parvovirus B19, influenza, CMV and Epstein-Barr virus. In vitro tests confirmed that three of the cytomegalovirus-associated TCR beta chains recognize cytomegalovirus antigens. According to a later genetic analysis, donors in an Asian-associated ancestry cluster had fewer N-insertions in productive TCRs than the roughly 670-donor mean. Sequencing depth was assumed to be roughly uniform across donors in the presence/absence analyses, though that assumption may not hold. In both the original and validation cohorts, the classifier was reported to diagnose cytomegalovirus status with high specificity and sensitivity. Immune exposure information for the cohort was limited to CMV serostatus. HLA typing was unavailable for some donors at each locus, so association tests used only the typed subset. The cohort was sequenced for TCR beta chains only, and without alpha or paired-chain data the features that could be detected were limited. In a later analysis, more than 15,000 TCR beta sequences were associated with specific HLA alleles at a false discovery rate of 0.05. In a later analysis, HLA-associated TCR beta chains were found to be more clonally expanded and to have lower generation probabilities than equally common non-associated chains. According to a later analysis, most CMV-associated TCR beta chains appeared to be HLA-restricted, and the HLA associations seemed to be driven largely by CMV exposure. Strong co-occurrence of HLA alleles, especially DR and DQ, made assigning TCR associations to individual alleles difficult. According to the authors, the approach could potentially be generalized to other disease states and immunological phenotypes. In an earlier analysis of fewer than 700 of the donors, most TCR beta V segments appeared in productive rearrangements about 90% or about 30% of the time, broadly matching IMGT annotations. Linkage disequilibrium might explain the correlated functional status among segregating V segments, but an unknown experimental factor could not be ruled out. An association between a missense DCLRE1C variant and V-gene and J-gene trimming of TCR beta chains was found in a later genetic analysis and replicated in an independent cohort.

The library was prepared using the immunoSEQ multiplex PCR assay. For the multiplex PCR, a mixture combining 60 forward primers for TCR Vbeta segments and 13 reverse primers for TCR Jbeta segments was used. The CDR3 region of rearranged TCR beta genes was amplified from genomic DNA with a multiplex PCR assay. On the Illumina HiSeq System, the amplified TCR beta libraries were sequenced as 87-base-pair reads. Turning to the authors' computational methods: A later analysis counted about 80 million unique TCR beta chains across the 550 to 700 repertoires, and 10 million to 12 million of these chains were shared by at least two donors. Raw reads were error-corrected and collapsed into unique sequences with a nearest-neighbor algorithm that merged closely related sequences to remove PCR and sequencing errors. To assign V, D and J gene segments, CDR3 sequences were aligned to IMGT reference sequences. Each retained sequence needed at least a six-nucleotide match to both a V gene segment and a J gene segment. A rearrangement was called productive if the CDR3 had no stop codons and remained in frame with V and J, and every other rearrangement was called non-productive. Following IMGT convention, CDR3 was defined as the stretch from the second conserved V-encoded cysteine to the conserved J-encoded phenylalanine. In an earlier analysis of more than 550 of the donors, sequences lacking an unambiguous match to a single V gene segment were excluded. An earlier analysis of 587 of the donors classified V segments as functional when productive rearrangements were above 56.7% and as segregating when the standard deviation between donors was above 5%. A statistical classification framework was built for diagnosing cytomegalovirus status from the catalog of TCR beta chain sequences. In a later analysis, TCR nucleotide sequences were compared against IMGT/GENE-DB human TR gene sequences so that V and J genes could be assigned. A later analysis assigned CDR3 sequences and most-parsimonious VDJ recombination scenarios with the TCRdist pipeline. In a later analysis, each TCR beta chain was defined by its CDR3 amino acid sequence together with its V-gene family, and reads without a unique V-gene family were excluded. As a way to deal with suspected cross-contamination and a sequencing artifact, a later analysis dropped approximately 590 nucleotide sequences that were highly shared and had low generation probability. In a later analysis, a clonal expansion index was calculated for each public chain from normalized within-repertoire ranks of inferred template counts. A later analysis computed generation probabilities with a VDJ recombination model fitted to out-of-frame rearrangements, and checked the results against IGoR. A later analysis scored TCR-TCR, TCR-HLA and TCR-CMV co-occurrence with hypergeometric tests, applying a repertoire-size bias correction to TCR pairs. To estimate false discovery rates, a later analysis permuted the HLA or CMV assignments 20 times. In a later analysis, co-occurring TCRs were grouped using DBSCAN, and TCRdist sequence similarity was added for clustering within HLA-allele-positive subsets. Repertoires with fewer than 30,000 or more than 120,000 public chains, plus five repertoires with anomalous nucleotide sharing, were excluded from co-occurrence clustering. TCRdb stores this immuneACCESS table with in-frame sequences only. Part of the clones is absent; in the studies checked, under half of the shortfall reflects unresolved V genes, and no reason is known for the rest. That table gives V, J and clone size, and the DNA gave D and trimming. This sample has about 210,000 clones in its table, and roughly 82% of those were observed once. The ten biggest clones cover 6% of the sample.

The sequenced sample was PBMCs. This sequence uses TRBV7-2 and TRBJ2-3, with TRBD2 identical over 11 junction bases. The source is a man between 35 and 55 years old in good health and CMV-seropositive. The nucleotide sequence reads as follows: TGTGCCAGCAGCTTATGGCCTAGCGGGGGGAAGCAGTATTTT. This yields the protein CASSLWPSGGKQYF.